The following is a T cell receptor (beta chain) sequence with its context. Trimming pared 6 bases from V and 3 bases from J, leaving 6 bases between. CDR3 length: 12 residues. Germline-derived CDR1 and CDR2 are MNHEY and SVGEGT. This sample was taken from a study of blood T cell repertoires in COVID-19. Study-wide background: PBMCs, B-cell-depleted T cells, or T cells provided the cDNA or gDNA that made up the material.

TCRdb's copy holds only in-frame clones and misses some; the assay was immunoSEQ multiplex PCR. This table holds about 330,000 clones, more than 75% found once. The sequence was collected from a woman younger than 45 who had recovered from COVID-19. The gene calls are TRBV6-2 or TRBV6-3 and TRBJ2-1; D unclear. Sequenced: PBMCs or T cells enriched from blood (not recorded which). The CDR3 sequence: CASSRYYNEQFF. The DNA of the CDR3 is TGTGCCAGCAGCCGTTACTACAATGAGCAGTTCTTC.